The 14 T cell receptor beta chains in this list originate from one sample, sequenced in a study of regulatory T cells in long-lasting Graves disease. Stated time point: newly diagnosed GD, antithyroid drugs for less than 3 months. Generation of the TCR library employed RNA extracted from PBMCs. CDR3-region Arm-PCR and iRepertoire HTBI primers produced the TCR beta libraries. TCRdb re-derived calls from the multiplex PCR reads in MiXCR, one entry per CDR3 protein. This sample has just over 600,000 distinct CDR3 sequences; about 15% occur once, and the top ten carry 15% to 20%. The same sample was also studied in work on T cells in Graves' hyperthyroidism and ophthalmopathy.

The source material was peripheral blood mononuclear cells (PBMCs), sampled at new diagnosis, from a patient treated with antithyroid drugs. These receptor sequences come from a young woman with Graves disease.

This clonotype was seen only a few times. V usage is TRBV7-9 and J usage is TRBJ1-4; D not resolved. This CDR3 spans 13 amino acids. Deletions cut 3 bases from V and 8 bases from J, with 10 bases between. From germline, CDR1 is SEHNR and CDR2 FQNEAQ (reference sequence). The chain's CDR3 is CASSFFAQEKLFF. The CDR3 nucleotides read TGTGCCAGCAGCTTCTTTGCCCAGGAAAAACTGTTTTTT.

The genes are TRBV5-1 and TRBJ2-7; perhaps TRBD1 as D (6 bases). This CDR3 region has 14 residues. CDR1 and CDR2 from the germline V gene are SGHRS and YFSETQ. V lost 4 bases, J lost 5 bases, and 16 bases lay in between. Written as DNA, the CDR3 is TGCGCCAGCAGCCGGCGCCAGGGGCCCAACGAGCAGTACTTC. Translating it yields CASSRRQGPNEQYF.

This clonotype appeared many times. The gene calls are TRBV28 and TRBJ2-7; no firm D call. CDR1 and CDR2 (germline): MDHEN, SYDVKM. Trimming cost V 3 bases and J 2 bases, with 11 bases left between them. This CDR3 is 14 amino acids long. The CDR3 protein is CASSFSLPAYEQYF. CDR3 nucleotide sequence: TGTGCCAGCAGTTTTAGCCTGCCGGCCTACGAGCAGTACTTC. Together with reference TRBV28 and TRBJ2-7, the CDR3 gives the full variable domain: DVKVTQSSRYLVKRTGEKVFLECVQDMDHENMFWYRQDPGLGLRLIYFSYDVKMKEKGDIPEGYSVSREKKERFSLILESASTNQTSMYLCASSFSLPAYEQYFGPGTRLTVT.

A few counts support this clonotype. This chain connects TRBV2 to TRBJ2-2, with D tentatively TRBD1 (6 bases). Germline CDR1 reads SNHLY; CDR2 reads FYNNEI. This CDR3 has 15 amino acids. Trimming removed 6 bases from V and 6 bases from J, with 17 bases in between. CDR3 protein: CASSLLIQGAGELFF. As DNA, the CDR3 is TGTGCCAGCAGCCTACTAATACAGGGAGCCGGGGAGCTGTTTTTT. Together with reference TRBV2 and TRBJ2-2, the CDR3 gives the full variable domain: EPEVTQTPSHQVTQMGQEVILRCVPISNHLYFYWYRQILGQKVEFLVSFYNNEISEKSEIFDDQFSVERPDGSNFTLKIRSTKLEDSAMYFCASSLLIQGAGELFFGEGSRLTVL.

This clonotype was observed a handful of times. V is TRBV30 and J is TRBJ2-1, with D unclear. In germline, CDR1 is GTSNPN, CDR2 SVGIG (reference sequence). V was pared by 0 bases and J by 0 bases, with 9 bases between. This CDR3 spans 15 amino acids. The CDR3 reads CAWSVRKASYNEQFF. The DNA of the CDR3 is TGTGCCTGGAGTGTACGTAAAGCCTCCTACAATGAGCAGTTCTTC.

The CDR3 coding sequence is TGTGCCAGCAGTCCCCGGGACAGGGGTTACAATGAGCAGTTCTTC. Protein product: CASSPRDRGYNEQFF. The chain combines TRBV12-3 or TRBV12-4 with TRBJ2-1, with 10 nucleotides matching TRBD1. The V segment lost 5 bases and the J segment 4 bases; nucleotides outside the gene matches: 5. The CDR3 covers 15 residues.

This clonotype was observed a few times. The chain employs TRBV9 and TRBJ2-1, with 9 bases fitting TRBD2. The V gene's germline CDR1 is SGDLS and CDR2 YYNGEE. CDR3 size: 14 residues. The J segment lost 7 bases and the V segment lost 3 bases, leaving 5 bases of the junction unmatched. CDR3 sequence reads: CASSASGRRNEQFF. In DNA, the CDR3 is TGTGCCAGCAGCGCCAGCGGGAGGAGGAATGAGCAGTTCTTC.

V is TRBV30 and J is TRBJ2-3; TRBD2 is a possible D gene (6 bases). The ends were cut back, 8 bases at V and 2 bases at J, with 20 bases in the middle. Germline CDR1 reads GTSNPN; CDR2 reads SVGIG (reference sequence). The CDR3 is made up of 15 amino acids. CDR3: CASSRAGSITDTQYF. CDR3 DNA sequence: TGTGCCAGTAGTAGGGCGGGGAGCATCACAGATACGCAGTATTTT.

There are many counts of this clonotype. The chain uses TRBV10-3 and TRBJ2-7; D not certain. The V end was cut by 2 bases, the J end by 1 base, with 9 bases between. CDR3 length: 14 amino acids. Germline values: CDR1 ENHRY, CDR2 SYGVKD. CDR3 sequence: CAISETENSYEQYF. The DNA for the CDR3 is TGTGCCATCAGTGAGACGGAGAATTCCTACGAGCAGTACTTC.

The V and J genes are TRBV7-9 and TRBJ1-6; unclear D gene. The CDR3 is made up of 14 amino acids. With 3 bases removed from V and 6 bases from J, the gap between germline ends came to 9 bases. CDR1 is SEHNR and CDR2 is FQNEAQ in the germline V gene (reference sequence). The DNA of the CDR3 is TGTGCCAGCAGCTTGGTTCCAGTTAATTCACCCCTCCACTTT. Translating it yields CASSLVPVNSPLHF.

This clonotype was seen a handful of times. The rearrangement uses TRBV19 and TRBJ1-4; maybe TRBD1 (5 bases). CDR3 length: 13 amino acids. Germline V lookup: CDR1 LNHDA, CDR2 SQIVND (reference sequence). V lost 10 bases to trimming and J lost 5 bases, with 14 bases between them. The CDR3 reads CATSGRGNEKLFF. DNA for the CDR3: TGTGCCACCTCCGGGAGGGGAAATGAAAAACTGTTTTTT.

The chain employs TRBV29-1 and TRBJ2-1; no clear D gene. This CDR3 is built from 13 residues. V gave up 5 bases and J gave up 0 bases, with 8 bases separating them. Germline V gene sequence: CDR1 SQVTM, CDR2 ANQGSEA. The CDR3 protein is CSVQPRSYNEQFF. The CDR3 DNA reads TGCAGCGTTCAGCCACGCTCCTACAATGAGCAGTTCTTC.

The chain couples TRBV28 to TRBJ2-5, with D perhaps matching TRBD1 (5 bases). Germline CDR1 reads MDHEN; CDR2 reads SYDVKM. V shed 8 bases and J shed 2 bases, with 15 bases lying between them. This CDR3 spans 14 amino acids. CDR3 sequence: CASSHTRAQETQYF. The CDR3 DNA reads TGTGCCAGCTCACATACCAGGGCTCAAGAGACCCAGTACTTC.

In this sample, this clonotype turned up many times. The chain recombines TRBV2 with TRBJ2-3, with D possibly being TRBD1 or TRBD2 (5 bases each). Trimming cost V 6 bases and J 0 bases, with 16 bases left between them. This CDR3 has 16 residues. CDR1 and CDR2 (germline): SNHLY, FYNNEI. CDR3 DNA: TGTGCCAGCAGCCTAAGAGGGTGGGGGAGCACAGATACGCAGTATTTT. Its protein product is CASSLRGWGSTDTQYF.